This T cell receptor (beta chain) is from a study of identical twins. Study findings and constraints: The conclusions drew on cross-sectional statistical analysis instead of tracking the same donors.

MiXCR was run by TCRdb on the 5' RACE reads, yielding one entry per CDR3 protein. The data hold around 670,000 distinct CDR3 sequences, with roughly 6% observed a single time. The germline V gene encodes CDR1 SGHAT and CDR2 FQNNGV. This CDR3 comprises 15 residues. The trim removed 4 bases at V and 4 bases at J, leaving 8 bases unmatched. This clonotype appeared a few times. Its matching antigen is unknown. The chain employs TRBV11-2 and TRBJ2-3; 7 bases are shared with TRBD2. This TCR derives from a man aged 18 to 29 in good health. Sequenced: naive T cells sorted from blood. In DNA form, the CDR3 reads TGTGCCAGCAGCTATGTGGGAGGGCCCGCAGATACGCAGTATTTT. This codes for CASSYVGGPADTQYF.